This T cell receptor beta chain is drawn from a study of T cell responses to AZD1222 COVID-19 vaccine. The germline gives CDR1 MDHEN, CDR2 SYDVKM. After removal of 4 bases from V and 4 bases from J, the junction contained 14 bases not matched to a gene. The CDR3 runs 19 residues. Repertoires were generated with immunoSEQ multiplex PCR, while TCRdb's copy carries only in-frame clones and drops some. The sample has 90,000 to 120,000 clones, approximately 88% seen once. The input for sequencing was peripheral blood, taken on day 0 of AZD1222 vaccination. The sequence was collected from an adult in good health. This rearrangement joins TRBV28 to TRBJ2-1; 12 bases line up with TRBD2. The CDR3 DNA reads TGTGCCAGCAGTTCAACGGGGGGACTAGCGGGCACGCCTTACAATGAGCAGTTCTTC. Translation: CASSSTGGLAGTPYNEQFF. The variable domain in full, with the rest retrieved from reference TRBV28 and TRBJ2-1, is DVKVTQSSRYLVKRTGEKVFLECVQDMDHENMFWYRQDPGLGLRLIYFSYDVKMKEKGDIPEGYSVSREKKERFSLILESASTNQTSMYLCASSSTGGLAGTPYNEQFFGPGTRLTVL.